The 32 T cell receptor beta chains reported below all come from one sample, sequenced in a study of tissue T cells after allogeneic stem cell transplantation. Using immunoSEQ multiplex PCR, the repertoire was profiled, and TCRdb retains in-frame clones only, with some absent. The table lists approximately 5,000 clones, 60% to 80% of them singletons. Sequenced here: tissue from the colon, sampled at autopsy. The source is a female donor older than 55 with lung cancer.

This chain uses TRBV10-2 with TRBJ2-7; no clear D. Germline CDR1 is WSHSY and CDR2 is SAAADI. This CDR3 comprises 10 residues. V lost 3 bases, J lost 6 bases, and 3 bases lay in between. The CDR3 region is CASSESEQYF. The CDR3 DNA follows: TGCGCCAGCAGTGAAAGCGAGCAGTACTTC.

By sample share, this clone is hyperexpanded. This chain joins TRBV3-1 (or the pseudogene TRBV3-2) and TRBJ2-6; perhaps TRBD2 as D (6 bases). V was trimmed by 3 bases and J by 3 bases, leaving 6 bases between them. CDR3 length equals 14 residues. Looked up from germline, CDR1 is LGHDT and CDR2 is YNNKEL (reference sequence). The CDR3 coding sequence is TGTGCCAGCAGCCAGGGGGGTGGGGCCAACGTCCTGACTTTC. Protein product: CASSQGGGANVLTF.

The chain employs TRBV11-2 and TRBJ2-5; 7 bases line up with TRBD1. Germline CDR1 and CDR2: SGHAT and FQNNGV. With V trimmed by 4 bases and J by 3 bases, 2 bases remained unmatched. The CDR3 contains 13 residues. In nucleotides, the CDR3 is TGTGCCAGCAGCTCCGGGACAGAAGAGACCCAGTACTTC. Its protein is CASSSGTEETQYF.

This clone was found once. The chain combines TRBV19 with TRBJ1-4; D may be TRBD1 (5 bases). This CDR3 has 15 residues. Per germline, CDR1 LNHDA and CDR2 SQIVND (reference sequence). Deletions cut 5 bases from V and 5 bases from J, with 15 bases between. CDR3 nucleotide sequence: TGTGCCAGTAGTGGGACGGGGATGGACAATGAAAAACTGTTTTTT. As protein: CASSGTGMDNEKLFF. Using reference TRBV19 and TRBJ1-4 for the parts outside the CDR3, the full variable domain is DGGITQSPKYLFRKEGQNVTLSCEQNLNHDAMYWYRQDPGQGLRLIYYSQIVNDFQKGDIAEGYSVSREKKESFPLTVTSAQKNPTAFYLCASSGTGMDNEKLFFGSGTQLSVL.

This clone was seen once. The rearrangement links TRBV11-2 to TRBJ2-7; 7 bases are a match to TRBD2. J was trimmed by 6 bases and V by 8 bases; bases with no gene match: 13. Germline-derived CDR1 and CDR2 are SGHAT and FQNNGV. This CDR3 is 14 amino acids long. CDR3 sequence reads: CASGGGSPSGEQYF. The CDR3, as DNA: TGTGCCAGCGGCGGGGGATCCCCCTCGGGCGAGCAGTACTTC.

This clone appeared a few times. The rearrangement uses TRBV7-3 and TRBJ2-2; D uncertain. Per germline, CDR1 SGHTA and CDR2 FQGTGA. The CDR3 has 15 residues. The ends were cut back, 4 bases at V and 1 base at J, with 10 bases in the middle. CDR3 in DNA: TGTGCCAGCAGCTCCACCCCCCGGAACACCGGGGAGCTGTTTTTT. It yields the protein CASSSTPRNTGELFF.

Notes on this clone: Other DNA sequences in this sample translate to the same CDR3. The V gene is TRBV7-9, the J gene TRBJ2-5, with D hard to call. The length of the CDR3 is 14 residues. CDR1 is SEHNR, CDR2 FQNEAQ, per germline (reference sequence). V was shortened by 3 bases and J by 1 base, with 9 bases between the two germline ends. CDR3 DNA: TGTGCCAGCAGCTTGGCAGGCAGCCAAGAGACCCAGTACTTC. Protein product: CASSLAGSQETQYF. Supplemented by reference TRBV7-9 and TRBJ2-5, the full variable domain reads DTGVSQNPRHKITKRGQNVTFRCDPISEHNRLYWYRQTLGQGPEFLTYFQNEAQLEKSRLLSDRFSAERPKGSFSTLEIQRTEQGDSAMYLCASSLAGSQETQYFGPGTRLLVL.

This clone was picked up one time. V and J are TRBV5-1 and TRBJ2-5; 15 bases line up with TRBD2. CDR1 and CDR2 (germline): SGHRS, YFSETQ. The CDR3 runs 16 residues. V lost 4 bases and J lost 5; bases outside the gene matches: 6. The CDR3 region has the DNA TGCGCCAGCAGCCCGGGACTAGCGGGGGGCTGGGAGACCCAGTACTTC. Translating it yields CASSPGLAGGWETQYF.

This chain links TRBV6-1 with TRBJ1-1; no reliable D call. CDR3 size: 14 residues. With 3 bases removed from V and 0 bases from J, the gap between germline ends came to 8 bases. Germline V CDR1 and CDR2: MNHNS, SASEGT. The CDR3 nucleotides are TGTGCCAGCAGTGAGAACGGGGTGAACACTGAAGCTTTCTTT. Translating it yields CASSENGVNTEAFF.

The rearrangement uses TRBV5-1 and TRBJ1-4; no reliable D call. The germline V gene has CDR1 SGHRS and CDR2 YFSETQ. Trimming took off 1 base at V and 7 bases at J, with 14 bases between the two ends. The CDR3 sequence is 15 residues long. CDR3 in DNA: TGCGCCAGCAGCTTGATAGGCGAACGGGGTGAAAAACTGTTTTTT. Translation gives CASSLIGERGEKLFF.

V usage is TRBV24-1 and J usage is TRBJ2-5, with TRBD2 matching over 9 bases. V dropped 0 bases and J dropped 3; count of bases not matched to a gene: 10. This CDR3 has 18 residues. The V gene's germline CDR1 is KGHDR and CDR2 SFDVKD. Here the CDR3 reads CATSDLISGGPTKETQYF. The CDR3, as DNA: TGTGCCACCAGTGATTTGATTAGCGGGGGCCCAACAAAAGAGACCCAGTACTTC.

The chain uses TRBV29-1 and TRBJ2-1, with 7 nucleotides matching TRBD1. The CDR3 spans 16 residues. V was clipped by 0 bases and J by 4 bases; unmatched bases: 9. The V gene's germline CDR1 is SQVTM and CDR2 ANQGSEA. For the CDR3, the DNA is TGCAGCGTTGAAGAGGGTGTCGTACAGGGGTACAATGAGCAGTTCTTC. It encodes CSVEEGVVQGYNEQFF.

This clone was picked up a small number of times. The chain links TRBV6-2 or TRBV6-3 to TRBJ1-6; TRBD1 matches at 7 bases. V lost 6 bases, J lost 7 bases, and 9 bases stayed unmatched. This CDR3 contains 15 residues. The germline CDR1 and CDR2 sequences are MNHEY and SVGEGT. The CDR3: CASSLLTGKNSPLHF. The CDR3 region has the DNA TGTGCCAGCAGCCTACTGACAGGGAAGAATTCACCCCTCCACTTT.

This chain uses TRBV12-3 or TRBV12-4 with TRBJ1-2; D is unresolved. The V and J ends lost 3 bases and 7 bases respectively, with 12 bases between them. The CDR3 is made up of 13 amino acids. The CDR3 nucleotides read TGTGCCAGCAGTTTTTCAAAGGGCTCTGGCTACACCTTC. Its protein is CASSFSKGSGYTF.

The chain employs TRBV30 and TRBJ2-1, with TRBD1 matching over 7 bases. J gave up 0 bases and V 2 bases, and 4 bases lay outside the gene matches. In germline, CDR1 is GTSNPN, CDR2 SVGIG (reference sequence). The CDR3 contains 15 residues. The CDR3 protein is CAWSRAGGSYNEQFF. The CDR3 region has the DNA TGTGCCTGGAGTCGGGCAGGGGGCTCCTACAATGAGCAGTTCTTC.

The chain links TRBV2 to TRBJ1-5, with 7 bases fitting TRBD1. Germline V gives CDR1 SNHLY, CDR2 FYNNEI. The junction had 7 bases not matched to a gene; V was cut back by 5 bases and J by 6 bases. The CDR3 is 14 residues long. This chain's CDR3 is CASSLQGFGQPQHF. In DNA form, the CDR3 reads TGTGCCAGCAGTTTACAGGGGTTCGGTCAGCCCCAGCATTTT.

This clone was detected once. This chain uses TRBV7-2 with TRBJ1-4; a weak D match, TRBD1 (5 bases). The V gene's germline CDR1 is SGHTA and CDR2 FQGNSA. The CDR3 contains 14 residues. The germline V and J ends were trimmed by 5 bases and 8 bases, with 15 bases remaining between them. The CDR3 nucleotides read TGTGCCAGCAGCGAAACTTACAGGACGGAAAAACTGTTTTTT. It yields the protein CASSETYRTEKLFF.

V is TRBV18 and J is TRBJ2-5; the match to TRBD2 covers 7 bases. The V gene's germline CDR1 is KGHSH and CDR2 LQKENI. CDR3 length equals 17 residues. With 3 bases clipped from V and 5 bases from J, the junction kept 15 bases outside the gene matches. In nucleotides, the CDR3 is TGTGCCAGCTCACCCGGGACCGCAGGACTAGACGGGGAGACCCAGTACTTC. It translates to CASSPGTAGLDGETQYF.

The chain has TRBV30 and TRBJ2-5; 9 bases align to TRBD1. Unmatched junction bases numbered 6, after V lost 4 bases and J lost 6 bases. CDR3 length: 13 residues. Germline assignment: CDR1 GTSNPN and CDR2 SVGIG (reference sequence). The CDR3 DNA sequence: TGTGCCTGGAAACAGGGGGCGGCGAAGACCCAGTACTTC. Translated, it gives CAWKQGAAKTQYF.

The rearrangement links TRBV7-9 to TRBJ1-2; D gene ambiguous. Germline loops: CDR1 SEHNR, CDR2 FQNEAQ (reference sequence). Trimming took 1 base from V and 6 from J, leaving 9 bases between them. The CDR3 is 13 amino acids. This CDR3 reads CASSLEGFNGYTF. The CDR3 DNA sequence: TGTGCCAGCAGCTTAGAAGGATTTAATGGCTACACCTTC.

This clone showed up just once. V is TRBV6-1 and J is TRBJ1-6; D might be TRBD1 (5 bases). The CDR3 loop spans 14 amino acids. Germline V CDR1 and CDR2: MNHNS, SASEGT. Deletions cut 3 bases from V and 10 bases from J, with 13 bases between. DNA for the CDR3: TGTGCCAGCAGTGAGCTTACGGGGGGGTCACCCCTCCACTTT. It codes for CASSELTGGSPLHF.

The chain recombines TRBV7-9 with TRBJ1-1; TRBD1 is a possible D gene (5 bases). The V end was cut by 1 base, the J end by 4 bases, with 16 bases between. CDR3 length: 16 amino acids. Per the germline V gene, CDR1 is SEHNR and CDR2 is FQNEAQ (reference sequence). The CDR3 nucleotides read TGTGCCAGCAGCTTAGTAGGAGGGGTCTTGGGCACTGAAGCTTTCTTT. The encoded protein is CASSLVGGVLGTEAFF. Based on the CDR3 plus reference TRBV7-9 and TRBJ1-1, the full variable domain is DTGVSQNPRHKITKRGQNVTFRCDPISEHNRLYWYRQTLGQGPEFLTYFQNEAQLEKSRLLSDRFSAERPKGSFSTLEIQRTEQGDSAMYLCASSLVGGVLGTEAFFGQGTRLTVV.

This clone counts as medium-sized (0.01 to 0.1%). The CDR3 region has the DNA TGCGCCAGCAGCTTTGAGGGAAGGGGTTCACCCCTCCACTTT. It is translated as CASSFEGRGSPLHF. The chain has TRBV5-1 and TRBJ1-6, with D tentatively TRBD1 (5 bases). The V end was cut by 2 bases, the J end by 9 bases, with 12 bases between. Germline loops: CDR1 SGHRS, CDR2 YFSETQ. CDR3 length: 14 amino acids.

This rearrangement joins TRBV7-3 to TRBJ1-6; D might be TRBD1 (5 bases). The CDR3 consists of 14 residues. V lost 5 bases and J lost 6, with 11 bases in between. Germline lookup yields CDR1 SGHTA and CDR2 FQGTGA. As DNA, the CDR3 is TGTGCCAGCAGCCTCGGGGGTTTTAATTCACCCCTCCACTTT. It translates to CASSLGGFNSPLHF.

The chain employs TRBV29-1 and TRBJ2-4, with TRBD1 as a possible D gene (6 bases). V lost 6 bases and J lost 1, with 10 bases in between. The germline V gene has CDR1 SQVTM and CDR2 ANQGSEA. The CDR3 totals 13 residues. The CDR3 DNA reads as TGCAGCGTGAGACAGGCTGCCAAAAACATTCAGTACTTC. This gives the protein CSVRQAAKNIQYF.

The chain carries TRBV27 and TRBJ1-1; tentative D call: TRBD1 (6 bases). The CDR3 is made up of 13 amino acids. CDR1 MNHEY and CDR2 SMNVEV come from the germline V gene (reference sequence). V gave up 6 bases and J gave up 6 bases, with 14 bases separating them. CDR3 nucleotide sequence: TGTGCCAGCAGACAGGGAGAAGTTGCTGAAGCTTTCTTT. It is translated as CASRQGEVAEAFF.

The CDR3, as DNA: TGTGCCAGCAGGGGGCTTGGAGGGCCCCAGTACTTC. It encodes CASRGLGGPQYF. This chain joins TRBV12-3 or TRBV12-4 and TRBJ2-5; weak D call: TRBD2 (6 bases). This CDR3 is 12 amino acids long. V lost 6 bases and J lost 9, with 14 bases in between.

The chain couples TRBV19 to TRBJ2-3, with D unclear. The V and J ends lost 2 bases and 2 bases respectively, with 23 bases between them. Germline-derived CDR1 and CDR2 are LNHDA and SQIVND (reference sequence). The CDR3 covers 19 residues. The CDR3 sequence is CASSIRPYTASIYTDTQYF. The CDR3 bases are TGTGCCAGTAGTATACGCCCTTACACGGCGAGTATCTACACAGATACGCAGTATTTT.

J is TRBJ2-7 and V is TRBV7-9; 8 bases match TRBD2. The CDR3 contains 15 residues. V dropped 7 bases and J dropped 7; count of bases not matched to a gene: 15. Germline loops: CDR1 SEHNR, CDR2 FQNEAQ (reference sequence). The CDR3 sequence is CASNAGSGRLGEQYF. The CDR3 DNA follows: TGTGCCAGCAACGCCGGGAGCGGGAGACTGGGAGAGCAGTACTTC.

This rearrangement joins TRBV7-8 to TRBJ2-7, with a tentative D call TRBD1 (6 bases). Germline CDR1 SGHVS, CDR2 FQNEAQ. The CDR3 runs to 15 residues. Between the trimmed V and J ends, which lost 7 bases and 2 bases, there was a span of 18 bases. The CDR3 sequence: CASKFINWGPYEQYF. The CDR3 bases are TGTGCCAGCAAATTTATAAACTGGGGGCCCTACGAGCAGTACTTC.

The chain couples TRBV29-1 to TRBJ2-3, with TRBD2 identical over 8 bases. The V gene end was trimmed by 8 bases and the J gene end by 0 bases; junction bases not matched to a gene: 4. The CDR3 covers 13 residues. Per the germline V gene, CDR1 is SQVTM and CDR2 is ANQGSEA. The CDR3 region is CSSGGASTDTQYF. CDR3 DNA: TGCAGCTCGGGGGGGGCGAGCACAGATACGCAGTATTTT.

The chain joins TRBV24-1 to TRBJ1-1; 7 bases agree with TRBD1. Germline-derived CDR1 and CDR2 are KGHDR and SFDVKD. With V trimmed by 10 bases and J by 8 bases, 12 bases remained unmatched. The CDR3 is made up of 13 amino acids. DNA for the CDR3: TGTGCCACTCATCAATCCGGGACAGACGAAGCTTTCTTT. It yields the protein CATHQSGTDEAFF.